This T cell receptor beta chain was retrieved from a study of shared clonotypes between healthy human individuals. 300 ng DNA, some 30,000 T cell genomes, went into unsorted PBMC replicate PCRs. Sequencing was performed with immunoSEQ multiplex PCR; in TCRdb, only in-frame clones are kept and a portion is missing. The repertoire holds around 500,000 clones, with about 78% as singletons. The germline gives CDR1 SGHRS, CDR2 YFSETQ. The V gene end was trimmed by 4 bases and the J gene end by 4 bases; junction bases not matched to a gene: 8. The CDR3 contains 15 residues. For genomic DNA, unsorted samples relied on around 93 million PBMCs.

The sample was PBMCs. V usage is TRBV5-1 and J usage is TRBJ2-5, with TRBD1 identical over 9 bases. This clonotype was obtained from a middle-aged woman in good health. Some clones in this sample may be carry-over from other donors' samples. CDR3 region: CASSPWTGEGETQYF. As DNA, the CDR3 is TGCGCCAGCAGCCCCTGGACAGGGGAGGGAGAGACCCAGTACTTC. Together with reference TRBV5-1 and TRBJ2-5, the CDR3 gives the full variable domain: KAGVTQTPRYLIKTRGQQVTLSCSPISGHRSVSWYQQTPGQGLQFLFEYFSETQRNKGNFPGRFSGRQFSNSRSEMNVSTLELGDSALYLCASSPWTGEGETQYFGPGTRLLVL.